A selection of T cell receptor beta chains follows, all from one sample in a study of blood T cell repertoires in COVID-19. TCRdb's copy holds only in-frame clones and misses some; the assay was immunoSEQ multiplex PCR. The repertoire includes roughly 120,000 clones, approximately 88% of them detected once, and about 0.8% sits in the top ten. Sequencing was carried out using peripheral blood. These receptor sequences come from a woman between 65 and 79 years old with acute or convalescent COVID-19. CDR3s include the opening cysteine and the closing phenylalanine or tryptophan. D genes are given only for firm matches. Not all rows give a size; the values are once, few, many and, for expanded clones, a class.

v_call	j_call	cdr3_length	d_call	clone_size	cdr3_nt	cdr3_aa
TRBV10-3	TRBJ2-7	14	TRBD1	-	TGTGCCATCAGGGTGGACAGGCAACCTTACGAGCAGTACTTC	CAIRVDRQPYEQYF
TRBV6-1	TRBJ2-1	17	TRBD2	-	TGTGCCAGCAGTGGAGCCGGGTGGGGGGGATACCACAATGAGCAGTTCTTC	CASSGAGWGGYHNEQFF
TRBV5-4	TRBJ1-1	11	-	-	TGTGCCAGCCACATGAACACTGAAGCTTTCTTT	CASHMNTEAFF
TRBV5-1	TRBJ2-5	14	-	-	TGCGCCAGCAGCTACCGACTGGGTCAAGAGACCCAGTACTTC	CASSYRLGQETQYF
TRBV9	TRBJ2-5	15	-	-	TGTGCCAGCAGCGTAGGGGCGGGGGCCCCAGAGACCCAGTACTTC	CASSVGAGAPETQYF
TRBV7-9	TRBJ2-5	15	TRBD2	-	TGTGCCAGCAGCTTAGGGACTAGCGGGGCCGAGACCCAGTACTTC	CASSLGTSGAETQYF
TRBV3-1/TRBV3-2	TRBJ1-5	13	-	-	TGTGCCAGCAGCCAGATGATCGGTCAGCCCCAGCATTTT	CASSQMIGQPQHF
TRBV4-2	TRBJ2-5	16	-	-	TGTGCCAGCAGCCGGACAGCTCTATCCTGGGAAGAGACCCAGTACTTC	CASSRTALSWEETQYF
TRBV3-1/TRBV3-2	TRBJ2-3	14	-	-	TGTGCCAGCAGCCAACGGGCAGGGCCAGATACGCAGTATTTT	CASSQRAGPDTQYF
TRBV6-6	TRBJ2-7	14	-	-	TGTGCCAGCAGTTTTGCAGGGGGGAACTACGAGCAGTACTTC	CASSFAGGNYEQYF
TRBV6-5	TRBJ1-4	14	TRBD1	-	TGTGCCAGCAGTACCAGGGGGACGGTGGGACAACTGTTTTTT	CASSTRGTVGQLFF
TRBV3-1/TRBV3-2	TRBJ2-7	16	TRBD2	few	TGTGCCAGCAGCCAACGCAGGGGACTAGTCCCTTCCGAGCAGTACTTC	CASSQRRGLVPSEQYF
TRBV2	TRBJ1-4	19	TRBD1	-	TGTGCCAGCAGTGTTAGGACAGGGGGCGCGATCATCCCTAATGAAAAACTGTTTTTT	CASSVRTGGAIIPNEKLFF
TRBV6-5	TRBJ2-5	15	-	-	TGTGCCAGCAGTAGAAGGGGGGGAGTCGGAGAGACCCAGTACTTC	CASSRRGGVGETQYF
TRBV6-5	TRBJ1-6	15	-	few	TGTGCCAGCAGTCGGGACACCGGCCTTAATTCACCCCTCCACTTT	CASSRDTGLNSPLHF
TRBV4-1	TRBJ2-3	16	TRBD1	-	TGCGCCAGCAGCAACGCCGGGACAGGGAGCACAGATACGCAGTATTTT	CASSNAGTGSTDTQYF
TRBV9	TRBJ2-5	15	TRBD1	-	TGTGCCAGCAGCGTAGGCTCAGGGGGCCAAGAGACCCAGTACTTC	CASSVGSGGQETQYF
TRBV6-1	TRBJ2-5	14	-	-	TGTGCCAGCAGTGAATGGGGGGACGGAGAGACCCAGTACTTC	CASSEWGDGETQYF